The 30 T cell receptor beta chains listed next were all sequenced from one sample in a study of identical twins. MiXCR was run by TCRdb on the 5' RACE reads, yielding one entry per CDR3 protein. Among 700,000 to 950,000 distinct CDR3 sequences listed, more than 9% were seen once. These data are also associated with another study on yellow fever vaccine responses in identical twins.

The material sequenced was PBMCs. The origin of the receptors is a woman under 30 in good health.

The CDR3 nucleotides read TGTGCCAGCGTCGGCAAAAACATTCAGTACTTC. It is translated as CASVGKNIQYF. V usage is TRBV28 and J usage is TRBJ2-4, with no clear D. Germline V gives CDR1 MDHEN, CDR2 SYDVKM. Trimming left V 8 bases short and J 3 bases short, with 5 bases between. The CDR3 is 11 residues long.

This clonotype was detected many times. The J gene is TRBJ2-2, the V gene TRBV12-3 or TRBV12-4, with no clear D. Between the trimmed V and J ends, which lost 2 bases and 12 bases, there was a span of 13 bases. The CDR3 sequence is 13 residues long. The CDR3 nucleotides are TGTGCCAGCAGTTTACGGTATTCCGAAAAGCTGTTTTTT. Protein: CASSLRYSEKLFF.

The genes are TRBV6-1 and TRBJ1-2; D is ambiguous. The CDR3 is 15 residues long. Trimming took off 4 bases at V and 4 bases at J, with 16 bases between the two ends. CDR1 MNHNS and CDR2 SASEGT come from the germline V gene. Here the CDR3 reads CASSVVKGRGYGYTF. As DNA, the CDR3 is TGTGCCAGCAGTGTTGTGAAAGGGCGCGGCTATGGCTACACCTTC.

The genes are TRBV29-1 and TRBJ2-1; tentatively, D is TRBD2 (6 bases). The length of the CDR3 is 15 residues. Per germline, CDR1 SQVTM and CDR2 ANQGSEA. V dropped 4 bases and J dropped 6 bases, with 19 bases sitting between them. CDR3: CSVGGIAELFNEQFF. The DNA for the CDR3 is TGCAGCGTTGGGGGCATAGCGGAACTTTTCAATGAGCAGTTCTTC.

This clonotype was observed a handful of times. The chain carries TRBV5-6 and TRBJ2-2, with D unresolved. Per germline, CDR1 SGHDT and CDR2 YYEEEE. The germline V and J ends were trimmed by 0 bases and 0 bases, with 9 bases remaining between them. This CDR3 is built from 16 residues. CDR3 DNA: TGTGCCAGCAGCTTGGATCTGTTCGCGAACACCGGGGAGCTGTTTTTT. Its translation is CASSLDLFANTGELFF.

This clonotype turned up a few times. The chain has TRBV6-1 and TRBJ2-1; 8 bases fit TRBD2. The V gene's germline CDR1 is MNHNS and CDR2 SASEGT. CDR3 length equals 16 residues. V was pared by 4 bases and J by 10 bases, with 15 bases of the junction left unmatched. CDR3 sequence (DNA): TGTGCCAGCAGTGGCGGGTCATGGACTGCGGGGGGAGAGCAGTTCTTC. Protein sequence: CASSGGSWTAGGEQFF.

The chain combines TRBV20-1 with TRBJ2-5; 7 bases align to TRBD2. CDR1 DFQATT and CDR2 SNEGSKA come from the germline V gene (reference sequence). V was clipped by 2 bases and J by 3 bases; unmatched bases: 9. The CDR3 covers 15 residues. CDR3: CSARSLWDYEETQYF. CDR3 DNA sequence: TGCAGTGCTAGATCCCTATGGGACTACGAAGAGACCCAGTACTTC.

The table lists this clonotype with many counts. CDR3 sequence reads: CASSLVGQGVGDEQFF. The CDR3, as DNA: TGCGCCAGCAGCTTGGTAGGACAGGGGGTAGGCGATGAGCAGTTCTTC. The V and J genes are TRBV5-1 and TRBJ2-1; 10 positions agree with TRBD1. Germline CDR1 SGHRS, CDR2 YFSETQ. The CDR3 runs 16 residues. With V trimmed by 0 bases and J by 8 bases, 8 bases remained unmatched.

This clonotype was observed a handful of times. The J gene is TRBJ2-1, the V gene TRBV20-1, with D possibly matching TRBD1 (6 bases). V lost 0 bases to trimming and J lost 2 bases, with 8 bases between them. CDR1 DFQATT and CDR2 SNEGSKA come from the germline V gene (reference sequence). This CDR3 has 14 residues. The CDR3 protein is CSAREWDTYNEQFF. The CDR3 DNA is TGCAGTGCTAGAGAGTGGGACACCTACAATGAGCAGTTCTTC.

CDR3 sequence: CAISEVLSTDTQYF. In nucleotides, the CDR3 is TGTGCCATCAGTGAGGTACTAAGCACAGATACGCAGTATTTT. The chain recombines TRBV10-3 with TRBJ2-3; no definite D call. Germline assignment: CDR1 ENHRY and CDR2 SYGVKD. The CDR3 totals 14 residues. Trimming removed 2 bases at V and 0 bases at J, with 6 bases between.

The V gene is TRBV24-1, the J gene TRBJ2-1, with D possibly being TRBD1 (5 bases). Germline V gives CDR1 KGHDR, CDR2 SFDVKD. The CDR3 covers 16 residues. Trimming stripped 3 bases from V and 0 bases from J, with 11 bases between. CDR3 protein: CATSDQGRNSYNEQFF. CDR3 in DNA: TGTGCCACCAGTGATCAGGGTCGGAACTCCTACAATGAGCAGTTCTTC.

At least ten counts were recorded for this clonotype. The chain links TRBV4-1 to TRBJ1-1; 9 bases are a match to TRBD1. The CDR3 covers 13 residues. Per germline, CDR1 MGHRA and CDR2 YSYEKL. V shed 6 bases and J 3 bases; nucleotides not matched to a gene: 2. CDR3 sequence: CASSDRGDTEAFF. The CDR3 DNA is TGCGCCAGCAGTGACAGGGGGGACACTGAAGCTTTCTTT.

The V and J genes are TRBV6-6 and TRBJ1-5; D uncertain. The length of the CDR3 is 13 residues. Trimming cost V 2 bases and J 5 bases, with 7 bases left between them. The V gene's germline CDR1 is MNHNY and CDR2 SVGAGI (reference sequence). This chain's CDR3 is CASSYGHDQPQHF. CDR3 coding DNA: TGTGCCAGCAGTTACGGGCACGATCAGCCCCAGCATTTT.

The table lists this clonotype with many counts. J is TRBJ2-1 and V is TRBV28; TRBD2 aligns across 7 bases. J lost 4 bases, V lost 2 bases, and 5 bases had no gene match. This CDR3 comprises 15 residues. Germline CDR1 MDHEN, CDR2 SYDVKM. This CDR3 reads CASSLSAGVYNEQFF. In DNA, the CDR3 is TGTGCCAGCAGTTTAAGCGCGGGAGTGTACAATGAGCAGTTCTTC.

V and J are TRBV7-8 and TRBJ2-1, with 8 nucleotides matching TRBD2. The V segment lost 4 bases and the J segment 6 bases; nucleotides outside the gene matches: 5. Germline lookup yields CDR1 SGHVS and CDR2 FQNEAQ. The CDR3 runs 14 residues. Written as DNA, the CDR3 is TGTGCCAGCAGCTCCCCGGCGGGGGGCAATGAGCAGTTCTTC. It yields the protein CASSSPAGGNEQFF.

This clonotype was seen many times. The chain couples TRBV28 to TRBJ2-2; D is possibly TRBD1 (5 bases). CDR1 is MDHEN, CDR2 SYDVKM, per germline. The length of the CDR3 is 15 residues. V shed 3 bases and J shed 2 bases, with 10 bases lying between them. CDR3: CASSLWQGNTGELFF. As DNA, the CDR3 is TGTGCCAGCAGTTTGTGGCAGGGTAACACCGGGGAGCTGTTTTTT.

The chain has TRBV5-6 and TRBJ2-4; D ambiguous. Trimming removed 4 bases at V and 0 bases at J, with 8 bases between. The CDR3 has 14 amino acids. Germline lookup yields CDR1 SGHDT and CDR2 YYEEEE. CDR3 region: CASSPIEAKNIQYF. The CDR3 region has the DNA TGTGCCAGCAGCCCGATCGAAGCCAAAAACATTCAGTACTTC.

This chain links TRBV28 with TRBJ2-3; either TRBD1 or TRBD2 may fit D (5 bases each). The V gene lost 2 bases and the J gene lost 5 bases, with 17 bases spanning the gap. The germline gives CDR1 MDHEN, CDR2 SYDVKM. CDR3 size: 16 residues. This CDR3 reads CASSLATGTREDTQYF. Written as DNA, the CDR3 is TGTGCCAGCAGTTTAGCGACCGGGACCCGCGAAGATACGCAGTATTTT.

This clonotype has just a few counts. The CDR3 nucleotides read TGTGCCAGCAGCTTAGAAGCTAGCGTTACCAGCACAGATACGCAGTATTTT. It encodes CASSLEASVTSTDTQYF. The chain carries TRBV11-2 and TRBJ2-3; TRBD2 is a possible D gene (6 bases). Germline V gene lookup returns CDR1 SGHAT and CDR2 FQNNGV. The CDR3 has 17 residues. Trimming cost V 0 bases and J 0 bases, with 13 bases left between them.

The J gene is TRBJ2-1, the V gene TRBV5-1, with TRBD2 as a possible D gene (5 bases). The CDR3 covers 20 residues. The germline V and J ends were trimmed by 2 bases and 6 bases, with 30 bases remaining between them. In germline, CDR1 is SGHRS, CDR2 YFSETQ. CDR3 region: CASSLRVEPRGLDRGNEQFF. CDR3 coding DNA: TGCGCCAGCAGCTTAAGGGTAGAGCCCAGAGGACTCGATAGAGGCAATGAGCAGTTCTTC.

This clonotype has only a few counts. The gene calls are TRBV12-3 or TRBV12-4 and TRBJ1-4, with TRBD1 as a possible D gene (5 bases). The CDR3 spans 13 residues. Trimming stripped 7 bases from V and 7 bases from J, with 13 bases between. This CDR3 is CASIGAGREKLFF. The CDR3 DNA is TGTGCCAGCATCGGGGCAGGGCGTGAAAAACTGTTTTTT.

This clonotype came up many times. The J gene is TRBJ2-3, the V gene TRBV24-1; D call uncertain. This CDR3 comprises 12 residues. CDR1 KGHDR and CDR2 SFDVKD come from the germline V gene. The V end was cut by 9 bases, the J end by 0 bases, with 6 bases between. CDR3 nucleotides: TGTGCCACCGGGGATAGCACAGATACGCAGTATTTT. Protein product: CATGDSTDTQYF.

This clonotype was seen a handful of times. This chain connects TRBV12-3 or TRBV12-4 to TRBJ2-5, with a weak D call TRBD2 (5 bases). The CDR3 spans 16 residues. V was pared by 0 bases and J by 5 bases, with 16 bases between. CDR3 residues: CASSLAGARRWETQYF. The CDR3 DNA reads TGTGCCAGCAGTTTAGCGGGAGCTCGGAGGTGGGAGACCCAGTACTTC.

The genes are TRBV2 and TRBJ1-2; D perhaps matches TRBD1 (5 bases). V was trimmed by 6 bases and J by 2 bases, leaving 7 bases between them. The CDR3 covers 12 residues. CDR1 SNHLY and CDR2 FYNNEI come from the germline V gene. The CDR3 DNA follows: TGTGCCAGCAGGAGACAGAACTATGGCTACACCTTC. Protein sequence: CASRRQNYGYTF.

This clonotype showed up many times. The chain uses TRBV28 and TRBJ1-3; 10 positions match TRBD1. The germline V gene has CDR1 MDHEN and CDR2 SYDVKM. V lost 6 bases and J lost 4; bases outside the gene matches: 6. This CDR3 has 15 amino acids. CDR3 region: CASREGTGAGNTIYF. The CDR3 nucleotides read TGTGCCAGCAGGGAAGGGACAGGGGCGGGAAACACCATATATTTT.

The rearrangement links TRBV18 to TRBJ1-1; 9 bases agree with TRBD1. The CDR3 contains 17 residues. The V and J ends lost 6 bases and 1 base, in that order; junction bases with no gene match: 12. The germline gives CDR1 KGHSH, CDR2 LQKENI. CDR3 in amino acids: CASSQAGTGIRNTEAFF. The CDR3 nucleotides are TGTGCCAGCTCGCAAGCCGGGACAGGGATTCGGAACACTGAAGCTTTCTTT.

The gene calls are TRBV13 and TRBJ2-2; possible D gene TRBD1, 6 bases. The CDR3 extends over 18 amino acids. Germline CDR1 PRHDT, CDR2 FYEKMQ (reference sequence). Deletions cut 2 bases from V and 6 bases from J, with 22 bases between. CDR3 coding DNA: TGTGCCAGCAGCTTATGGGACACAAATCTCGTGAGTTCCGGGGAGCTGTTTTTT. Translated: CASSLWDTNLVSSGELFF. The full variable domain, completed using reference TRBV13 and TRBJ2-2, is AAGVIQSPRHLIKEKRETATLKCYPIPRHDTVYWYQQGPGQDPQFLISFYEKMQSDKGSIPDRFSAQQFSDYHSELNMSSLELGDSALYFCASSLWDTNLVSSGELFFGEGSRLTVL.

The chain employs TRBV19 and TRBJ2-4; the D gene is possibly TRBD2 (6 bases). Germline V gene data show CDR1 as LNHDA and CDR2 as SQIVND (reference sequence). This CDR3 contains 14 residues. V lost 11 bases to trimming and J lost 3 bases, with 17 bases between them. CDR3 coding DNA: TGTGCCCGACTTTGGAGGGCAGTCAAAAACATTCAGTACTTC. As protein: CARLWRAVKNIQYF.

The rearrangement uses TRBV27 and TRBJ1-2, with a tentative D call TRBD1 (5 bases). Germline V gene lookup returns CDR1 MNHEY and CDR2 SMNVEV (reference sequence). V lost 8 bases to trimming and J lost 4 bases, with 17 bases between them. The CDR3 runs to 14 residues. DNA of the CDR3: TGTGCCAGCGGTGGGGGATCCCGGGGCTATGGCTACACCTTC. This codes for CASGGGSRGYGYTF.

In its sample, this clonotype was seen a few times. The chain carries TRBV7-9 and TRBJ2-6; a possible D gene is TRBD2 (5 bases). The V end was cut by 6 bases, the J end by 4 bases, with 13 bases between. The CDR3 has 15 residues. Germline V gene data show CDR1 as SEHNR and CDR2 as FQNEAQ (reference sequence). In DNA, the CDR3 is TGTGCCAGCAGGCCCCGGGGTGACGGGGCCAACGTCCTGACTTTC. This sequence encodes CASRPRGDGANVLTF.